These T cell receptor delta chains were read from a single sample in a study of γδ T cells in repeated Plasmodium falciparum infection. TCRdb re-processed the multiplex PCR reads via CATT. The sample includes tens of thousands of delta-chain clones, over 1.1% of them seen just once. The sample was gamma-delta T cells from blood. The receptors here all came from a pool of human donors (malaria-infected and uninfected, not separated). Both conserved end residues are part of each CDR3. D genes are given only for firm matches. Some rows have no size entry. The others give once, few or many, or a class for an expanded clone.

d_call: -
j_call: TRDJ1
clone_size: many
v_call: TRDV2
cdr3_nt: TGTGCCTGTGACACCGTATCGGGGATCGATTCTCCCAAACTCATCTTT
cdr3_aa: CACDTVSGIDSPKLIF

d_call: -
j_call: TRDJ1
clone_size: many
v_call: TRDV3
cdr3_nt: TGTGCCTTCGAAAACACCGATAAACTCATCTTT
cdr3_aa: CAFENTDKLIF

d_call: -
j_call: TRDJ1
clone_size: many
v_call: TRDV1
cdr3_nt: TGTGCTCTTGGGGAAGCTTCCCCCCGCCCGTATAAACTCATCTTT
cdr3_aa: CALGEASPRPYKLIF

d_call: TRDD2
j_call: TRDJ1
clone_size: many
v_call: TRDV1
cdr3_nt: TGTGCTCTTGGGGAAGGGGTCTCTTCCTACGGTCGACTGTGGACCGATAAACTCATCTTT
cdr3_aa: CALGEGVSSYGRLWTDKLIF

d_call: -
j_call: TRDJ1
clone_size: many
v_call: TRDV1
cdr3_nt: TGTGCTCTTGGGTCGGCCTTCCTATTCCCCTCTACTGGGGACCTAACAGGGGTCGATAAACTCATCTTT
cdr3_aa: CALGSAFLFPSTGDLTGVDKLIF

d_call: -
j_call: TRDJ1
clone_size: medium-sized
v_call: TRDV1
cdr3_nt: TGTGCTCTTGGGGAAGGCAGTGCCGCCCGGCCTAGGGACACCGATAAACTCATCTTT
cdr3_aa: CALGEGSAARPRDTDKLIF

d_call: -
j_call: TRDJ1
clone_size: many
v_call: TRDV2
cdr3_nt: TGTGCCTGTGACACCCGTGTTGATACTGGGTGCGAGTGTAAACTCATCTTT
cdr3_aa: CACDTRVDTGCECKLIF

d_call: TRDD3
j_call: TRDJ3
clone_size: many
v_call: TRDV2
cdr3_nt: TGTGCCTGTGACTTCACTGGGGCACCCTCCTGGGACACCCGACAGATGTTTTTC
cdr3_aa: CACDFTGAPSWDTRQMFF

d_call: TRDD3
j_call: TRDJ1
clone_size: many
v_call: TRDV1
cdr3_nt: TGTGCTCTTGTTTCCGAAGGGGGATACTGGGGGATACGACCGCATAAACTCATCTTT
cdr3_aa: CALVSEGGYWGIRPHKLIF

d_call: TRDD3
j_call: TRDJ1
clone_size: many
v_call: TRDV1
cdr3_nt: TGTGCTCTTGGGGACTCACGCGGATGGGGGAATGGAAAACTCATCTTT
cdr3_aa: CALGDSRGWGNGKLIF

d_call: TRDD3
j_call: TRDJ3
clone_size: many
v_call: TRDV2
cdr3_nt: TGTGCCTGTGACTCCGTGGCGTCCCGTGAAGTTACTGGGGGTCGAAAGTGGGACACCCGACAGATGTTTTTC
cdr3_aa: CACDSVASREVTGGRKWDTRQMFF

d_call: TRDD3
j_call: TRDJ3
clone_size: many
v_call: TRDV2
cdr3_nt: TGTGCCTGTGACACCGCTCCGGGGACTGGGGGCTCTTCTTCCTGGGACACCCGACAGATGTTTTTC
cdr3_aa: CACDTAPGTGGSSSWDTRQMFF

d_call: -
j_call: TRDJ2
clone_size: many
v_call: TRDV1
cdr3_nt: TGTGCTCTTGGGGAAATGGGGGCCCCAGTTTTTTTGACAGCACAACTCTTCTTT
cdr3_aa: CALGEMGAPVFLTAQLFF

d_call: -
j_call: TRDJ2
clone_size: -
v_call: TRAV29/DV5
cdr3_nt: TGTGCAGCGAGTCCAAGGCAACATTATACAGCACAACTCTTCTTT
cdr3_aa: CAASPRQHYTAQLFF

d_call: -
j_call: TRDJ1
clone_size: many
v_call: TRDV1
cdr3_nt: TGTGCTCTTGGGGAGGCCCCGGCGTACACCGATAAACTCATCTTT
cdr3_aa: CALGEAPAYTDKLIF

d_call: TRDD3
j_call: TRDJ1
clone_size: many
v_call: TRDV1
cdr3_nt: TGTGCTCTTGGGGAAGGAGGGGAACTACCCGGGGATACGAGGCAGTACACCGATAAACTCATCTTT
cdr3_aa: CALGEGGELPGDTRQYTDKLIF

d_call: TRDD3
j_call: TRDJ1
clone_size: many
v_call: TRDV2
cdr3_nt: TGTGCCTGTGACGCCGTACTGGGGGATACGCAACTCATCTTT
cdr3_aa: CACDAVLGDTQLIF

d_call: TRDD3
j_call: TRDJ1
clone_size: many
v_call: TRDV1
cdr3_nt: TGTGCTCTTGGGGAAGGCTGGGGGAAACGCAGAATCACCGATAAACTCATCTTT
cdr3_aa: CALGEGWGKRRITDKLIF

d_call: TRDD3
j_call: TRDJ1
clone_size: many
v_call: TRDV1
cdr3_nt: TGTGCTCTTGGGGAACTAAGGCTCCTTCCTGGTTTCTGGGGGATACGCTCGGGAAAACTCATCTTT
cdr3_aa: CALGELRLLPGFWGIRSGKLIF

d_call: -
j_call: TRDJ1
clone_size: many
v_call: TRDV1
cdr3_nt: TGTGCTCTTGGGGAACTGAAGGGGGTTTTTAAACTCATCTTT
cdr3_aa: CALGELKGVFKLIF

d_call: TRDD3
j_call: TRDJ3
clone_size: many
v_call: TRDV1
cdr3_nt: TGTGCTCTTGGGGAAACTCACCCGGAACTGGGGGATACGCTAAGCTCCTGGGACACCCGACAGATGTTTTTC
cdr3_aa: CALGETHPELGDTLSSWDTRQMFF

d_call: TRDD3
j_call: TRDJ1
clone_size: many
v_call: TRDV2
cdr3_nt: TGTGCCTGTGACACCCTCCCGACTCCTGGGGGACGCGGCCGGCCGACCAACACCGATAAACTCATCTTT
cdr3_aa: CACDTLPTPGGRGRPTNTDKLIF

d_call: -
j_call: TRDJ1
clone_size: many
v_call: TRDV1
cdr3_nt: TGTGCTCTTGGGGAAGTCCTACGTGGCACCGATAAACTCATCTTT
cdr3_aa: CALGEVLRGTDKLIF

d_call: TRDD3
j_call: TRDJ1
clone_size: many
v_call: TRDV1
cdr3_nt: TGTGCTCTTGCGGGCCGTACTGGGGGATACTTATGGTACACCGATAAACTCATCTTT
cdr3_aa: CALAGRTGGYLWYTDKLIF

d_call: -
j_call: TRDJ1
clone_size: many
v_call: TRDV2
cdr3_nt: TGTGCCTGTGACACCGTCGGGCTGGGGAACACCGATAAACTCATCTTT
cdr3_aa: CACDTVGLGNTDKLIF

d_call: -
j_call: TRDJ1
clone_size: many
v_call: TRDV1
cdr3_nt: TGTGCTCTTGGGGAACGGGCCCGCTCATACGCCGATAAACTCATCTTT
cdr3_aa: CALGERARSYADKLIF

d_call: -
j_call: TRDJ1
clone_size: many
v_call: TRDV2
cdr3_nt: TGTGCCTGTGACACCATACTGGGAACCGATAAACTCATCTTT
cdr3_aa: CACDTILGTDKLIF

d_call: TRDD3
j_call: TRDJ2
clone_size: many
v_call: TRDV1
cdr3_nt: TGTGCTCCTGGGGAACTCCTACTGGGGGATACTTTGACAGCACAACTCTTCTTT
cdr3_aa: CAPGELLLGDTLTAQLFF

d_call: TRDD3
j_call: TRDJ2
clone_size: many
v_call: TRDV1
cdr3_nt: TGTGCTCTTGGGGAACGGGCCGCCCCCAGACTGGGGGATACGAGTGAGGCAGCACAACTCTTCTTT
cdr3_aa: CALGERAAPRLGDTSEAAQLFF

d_call: TRDD3
j_call: TRDJ2
clone_size: many
v_call: TRDV1
cdr3_nt: TGTGCTCTTGGGGTCTACTGGGGGATATCCCCCTCTTTGACAGCACAACTCTTCTTT
cdr3_aa: CALGVYWGISPSLTAQLFF

d_call: -
j_call: TRDJ1
clone_size: many
v_call: TRAV38-2/DV8
cdr3_nt: TGTGCTTATAGGGCTATACGCCTCGATAAACTCATCTTT
cdr3_aa: CAYRAIRLDKLIF

d_call: TRDD3
j_call: TRDJ1
clone_size: many
v_call: TRDV1
cdr3_nt: TGTGCTCTTGGGGAAGTACCTACAACTGGGGGATTTTACACCGATAAACTCATCTTT
cdr3_aa: CALGEVPTTGGFYTDKLIF

d_call: -
j_call: TRDJ3
clone_size: medium-sized
v_call: TRDV2
cdr3_nt: TGTGCCTGTGACACCGCCGGGGGAGACCGCTCCTGGGACACCCGACAGATGTTTTTC
cdr3_aa: CACDTAGGDRSWDTRQMFF

d_call: -
j_call: TRDJ1
clone_size: -
v_call: TRDV1
cdr3_nt: TGTGCTCTTGTCTATTTCCCAATCCGTACTGGAGTTCGGTACACCGATAAACTCATCTTT
cdr3_aa: CALVYFPIRTGVRYTDKLIF

d_call: -
j_call: TRDJ1
clone_size: few
v_call: TRDV3
cdr3_nt: TGTGCCTTTATATCGCGGCTAAACCATACCGATAGACTCATCTTT
cdr3_aa: CAFISRLNHTDRLIF

d_call: TRDD3
j_call: TRDJ1
clone_size: many
v_call: TRDV1
cdr3_nt: TGTGCTCTTGGGGAACGCCTGATACGGACTGGGGGATACGGGGCCGATAAACTCATCTTT
cdr3_aa: CALGERLIRTGGYGADKLIF

d_call: TRDD3
j_call: TRDJ2
clone_size: many
v_call: TRDV1
cdr3_nt: TGTGCTCTTGGGGAGGCTCAAGGGAGGTCCTACGTACTGGGGGATACTTGGGCTTTGACAGCACAACTCTTCTTT
cdr3_aa: CALGEAQGRSYVLGDTWALTAQLFF

d_call: TRDD3
j_call: TRDJ1
clone_size: many
v_call: TRDV1
cdr3_nt: TGTGCTCTTGGGGCCTTCCGTACTGGGGGCTCCCATACGACCGATAAACTCATCTTT
cdr3_aa: CALGAFRTGGSHTTDKLIF

d_call: -
j_call: TRDJ1
clone_size: many
v_call: TRDV1
cdr3_nt: TGTGCTCTTGGGGACCCAGCTTCCTCCTCTTGGGGGACTCCGTTCTACACCGATAAACTCATCTTT
cdr3_aa: CALGDPASSSWGTPFYTDKLIF

d_call: TRDD3
j_call: TRDJ1
clone_size: many
v_call: TRDV1
cdr3_nt: TGTGCTCTTGGGGAACATTCTTCCTACCGTATACTGGGGGATAGAATGGATAAACTCATCTTT
cdr3_aa: CALGEHSSYRILGDRMDKLIF

d_call: -
j_call: TRDJ1
clone_size: -
v_call: TRDV1
cdr3_nt: TGCTCTGGGGAACTCATCGGGTCCGATAAACTCATCTTT
cdr3_aa: CSGELIGSDKLIF

d_call: TRDD3
j_call: TRDJ1
clone_size: many
v_call: TRDV1
cdr3_nt: TGTGCTCTTGGGGAAAGTCCGTACTGGGGGATCCCTGGCACCGATAAACTCATCTTT
cdr3_aa: CALGESPYWGIPGTDKLIF

d_call: TRDD3
j_call: TRDJ3
clone_size: many
v_call: TRDV2
cdr3_nt: TGTGCCTGTGACAGTACTGGGGGATACGCAAGCTCCTGGGACACCCGACAGATGTTTTTC
cdr3_aa: CACDSTGGYASSWDTRQMFF

d_call: -
j_call: TRDJ1
clone_size: many
v_call: TRDV1
cdr3_nt: TGTGCTCTTGGGGATCTTTCCTACTGGGGGTCCTGGGGCTTCCTTAAACTCATCTTT
cdr3_aa: CALGDLSYWGSWGFLKLIF

d_call: TRDD3
j_call: TRDJ1
clone_size: many
v_call: TRDV2
cdr3_nt: TGTGCCTGTGACGTCCTTACTGGGGGACATCACACCGATAAACTCATCTTT
cdr3_aa: CACDVLTGGHHTDKLIF

d_call: TRDD3
j_call: TRDJ1
clone_size: -
v_call: TRDV1
cdr3_nt: TGTGCTCTTGGGGAACCCAGGCCTTCCTACTTGGCTGGGGGATACGAACTCATCTTT
cdr3_aa: CALGEPRPSYLAGGYELIF